This entry describes one TCR beta chain. Its antigen remains unidentified. Trimming stripped 11 bases from V and 1 base from J, with 6 bases between. Germline V gene data show CDR1 as SGHVS and CDR2 as FQNEAQ. The CDR3 extends over 11 amino acids. The sort gate was single viable CD3+CD4+CD8-CD45RO+ cells for memory CD4+ T cells. These data originate in a study of memory CD4+ T cells and cytomegalovirus serostatus. General observations from the study: A US-trained random forest predicted CMV serostatus with median AUC around 0.91.

In the original analysis: After removing out-of-frame reads, under 2.5 million distinct TCRbeta sequences remained. Libraries were prepared by immunoSEQ multiplex PCR; TCRdb keeps only in-frame clonotypes and omits some of them. V, J and clone size were drawn from that table, and D and trimming were deduced from the DNA. The sample has nearly 50,000 clones; more than 70% are singletons. Sequencing was done on a sample of memory CD4+ T cells from blood. This receptor was taken from an adult in good health and CMV-seronegative. The chain combines TRBV7-8 with TRBJ2-1; possibly TRBD2 for D (6 bases). The CDR3 nucleotides are TGTGCCGCGGGGTCCTACAATGAGCAGTTCTTC. Protein: CAAGSYNEQFF.